This TCR beta chain was sequenced during a study of blood T cell repertoires in COVID-19. Study information: Both acute and convalescent COVID-19 samples were obtained from the United States, Italy and Spain. From T cells, B-cell-depleted T cells, or PBMCs came the material, which was cDNA or gDNA.

The CDR3 is made up of 14 amino acids. V lost 0 bases, J lost 8 bases, and 1 base stayed unmatched. Germline V lookup: CDR1 MNHNS, CDR2 SASEGT. In the original analysis: Amplification from reference gene primers served as the basis for estimated nucleated cell counts. Clones were read by immunoSEQ multiplex PCR, and TCRdb kept only the in-frame ones, dropping some. That table supplies the V and J calls and clone size; D and trimming were determined from the DNA. The sample lists 270,000 or so clones, 89% occurring once. This clone was detected only once. Source material: peripheral blood. This clonotype was sampled from a woman between 35 and 50 years old who had recovered from COVID-19. The chain links TRBV6-1 to TRBJ2-1, with TRBD2 matching 10 bases. The CDR3 DNA follows: TGTGCCAGCAGTGAAGCTAGCGGGAGGCATGAGCAGTTCTTC. Its protein product is CASSEASGRHEQFF.